This T cell receptor beta chain was recorded in a study of blood T cells in healthy people across ages. The sample providers were healthy Caucasian people from Russia, aged about 6 to 90. With a J-beta primer mix and a sample-barcoded 5' primer, a second PCR ran about 7 to 12 cycles. TCRdb redid the calling of the 5' RACE reads with MiXCR, one entry per CDR3 protein. The sample carries about 780,000 distinct CDR3 sequences, under 30% recorded once. The CDR3 runs 12 residues. This clonotype occurred a few times. A read error may account for a junction end that differs from germline. This sample was also put to use in a study of T cells of mothers and their children. That paper states: The second PCR's M1S primer added sample barcodes and 2-4 random nucleotides. TCR recombination output is shaped by thymic selection similarly in related and unrelated pairs. T cell clones that were persistent and microchimeric went undetected.

The sequence was collected from a boy aged 10-17 years in good health. This chain links TRBV12-3 or TRBV12-4 with TRBJ2-7; no reliable D call. Sequenced material: blood. DNA of the CDR3: TGTACCAGCAGATATGTCTCAAGCGAGCAGTACTTC. Encoded protein: CTSRYVSSEQYF.